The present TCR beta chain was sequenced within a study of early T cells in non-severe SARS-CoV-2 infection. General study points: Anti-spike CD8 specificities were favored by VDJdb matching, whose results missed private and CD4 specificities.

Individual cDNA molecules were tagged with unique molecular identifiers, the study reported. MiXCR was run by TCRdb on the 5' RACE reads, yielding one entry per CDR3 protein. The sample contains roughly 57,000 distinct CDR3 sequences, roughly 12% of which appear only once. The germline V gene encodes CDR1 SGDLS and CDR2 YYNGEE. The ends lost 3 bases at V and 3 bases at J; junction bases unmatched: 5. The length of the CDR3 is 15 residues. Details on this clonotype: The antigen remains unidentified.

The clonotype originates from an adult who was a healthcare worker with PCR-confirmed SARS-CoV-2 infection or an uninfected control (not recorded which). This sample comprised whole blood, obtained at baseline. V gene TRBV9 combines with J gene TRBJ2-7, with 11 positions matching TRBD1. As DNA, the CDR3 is TGTGCCAGCAGCGAGGGACAGGGGGTAGGCTACGAGCAGTACTTC. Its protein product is CASSEGQGVGYEQYF. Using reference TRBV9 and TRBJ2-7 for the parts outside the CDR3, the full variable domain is DSGVTQTPKHLITATGQRVTLRCSPRSGDLSVYWYQQSLDQGLQFLIQYYNGEERAKGNILERFSAQQFPDLHSELNLSSLELGDSALYFCASSEGQGVGYEQYFGPGTRLTVT.